The next 5 T cell receptor beta chains were all read from a single sample in a study of blood T cell repertoires in COVID-19. TCRdb keeps only in-frame clones here, not all; method: immunoSEQ multiplex PCR. The data contain about 100,000 clones, about 80% of them singletons. Sequencing was carried out using peripheral blood. These receptors came from a woman in her 70s with acute or convalescent COVID-19.

The chain joins TRBV27 to TRBJ1-6, with 7 bases matching TRBD1. CDR3 length equals 16 residues. Germline assignment: CDR1 MNHEY and CDR2 SMNVEV (reference sequence). The V gene end was trimmed by 7 bases and the J gene end by 7 bases; junction bases not matched to a gene: 13. DNA of the CDR3: TGTGCCAGCAATACCGCCAGGGGGGCGGGAAATTCACCCCTCCACTTT. Protein product: CASNTARGAGNSPLHF.

In regard to this clone: Germline is not matched at one junction end, which may reflect a read error. This chain joins TRBV5-4 and TRBJ1-4, with TRBD1 matching over 9 bases. CDR3 length: 14 amino acids. CDR1 is SGHNT and CDR2 is YYREEE in the germline V gene (reference sequence). CDR3 in amino acids: CASSIQGANEKLFF. For the CDR3, the DNA is TGTGCCAGCAGCATACAGGGGGCTAACGAAAAACTGTTTTTT.

The rearrangement links TRBV5-1 to TRBJ2-1, with TRBD2 matching 10 bases. Germline V gene data show CDR1 as SGHRS and CDR2 as YFSETQ. V gave up 3 bases and J gave up 5 bases; unmatched junction bases: 8. The CDR3 is 16 amino acids. The chain's CDR3 is CASSSATSGKDNEQFF. The CDR3 nucleotides read TGCGCCAGCAGCTCGGCCACTAGCGGGAAAGACAATGAGCAGTTCTTC. Looking up the rest from reference TRBV5-1 and TRBJ2-1 gives the full variable domain: KAGVTQTPRYLIKTRGQQVTLSCSPISGHRSVSWYQQTPGQGLQFLFEYFSETQRNKGNFPGRFSGRQFSNSRSEMNVSTLELGDSALYLCASSSATSGKDNEQFFGPGTRLTVL.

The gene calls are TRBV10-3 and TRBJ2-3; perhaps TRBD1 as D (6 bases). V was trimmed by 3 bases and J by 0 bases, leaving 10 bases between them. CDR1 ENHRY and CDR2 SYGVKD come from the germline V gene. This CDR3 contains 15 residues. This chain's CDR3 is CAISEGGSSTDTQYF. CDR3 nucleotide sequence: TGTGCCATCAGTGAAGGGGGATCTAGCACAGATACGCAGTATTTT.

The chain uses TRBV5-6 and TRBJ2-2; 10 bases are shared with TRBD2. From germline, CDR1 is SGHDT and CDR2 YYEEEE. The CDR3 consists of 16 residues. Trimming at V came to 1 base and at J to 4 bases, leaving 4 bases not matched to a gene. CDR3 amino acids: CASSLLAGGPTGELFF. The DNA of the CDR3 is TGTGCCAGCAGCTTGTTAGCGGGGGGCCCCACCGGGGAGCTGTTTTTT.